Listed below are T cell receptor beta chains from one sample, sequenced in a study of T cell responses to AZD1222 COVID-19 vaccine. Assay used: immunoSEQ multiplex PCR; TCRdb lists only in-frame clones, some missing. This sample has tens of thousands of clones, with over 85% found just once. This specimen consisted of peripheral blood, obtained on day 0 of AZD1222 vaccination. Every receptor here comes from an adult in good health. CDR3s include the opening cysteine and the closing phenylalanine or tryptophan. The D gene is left open where the match is weak. Expanded clones are given a class, and other clones once, few, many or no size at all.

.,TRBJ1-1,TRBV7-3,.,CASSPRQGGTEAFF,TGTGCCAGCAGCCCCCGCCAGGGCGGGACTGAAGCTTTCTTT
.,TRBJ2-3,TRBV15,.,CATSTRLADTQYF,TGTGCCACCAGCACGAGGCTCGCGGATACGCAGTATTTT
TRBD1,TRBJ1-1,TRBV14,.,CASSQETGGRTEAFF,TGTGCCAGCAGCCAAGAGACAGGGGGCAGGACTGAAGCTTTCTTT
TRBD1,TRBJ1-5,TRBV7-8,.,CASSLRDRTAQPQHF,TGTGCCAGCAGCTTACGGGACAGGACTGCTCAGCCCCAGCATTTT
TRBD1,TRBJ1-2,TRBV6-1,few,CASSELVGTAYGYTF,TGTGCCAGCAGTGAACTAGTCGGGACAGCCTATGGCTACACCTTC
TRBD2,TRBJ2-7,TRBV6-5,.,CASRGLAGSYEQYF,TGTGCCAGCAGAGGGCTAGCGGGATCGTACGAGCAGTACTTC
.,TRBJ1-1,TRBV13,.,CASTNYLNTEAFF,TGTGCCAGCACAAATTACCTGAACACTGAAGCTTTCTTT
TRBD1,TRBJ2-7,TRBV9,.,CASSVTGVAIEQYF,TGTGCCAGCAGCGTGACAGGGGTAGCTATCGAGCAGTACTTC
.,TRBJ1-4,TRBV2,.,CASSEPGANEKLFF,TGTGCCAGCAGTGAACCGGGGGCTAATGAAAAACTGTTTTTT
TRBD2,TRBJ2-2,TRBV7-3,.,CASSRTSSGELFF,TGTGCCAGCAGCCGGACTAGTTCCGGGGAGCTGTTTTTT
TRBD1,TRBJ1-4,TRBV11-2,.,CASSSRTGGLSGLFF,TGTGCCAGCAGCTCAAGGACAGGGGGGCTTAGTGGACTGTTTTTT
.,TRBJ1-5,TRBV19,.,CASSKARDNQPQHF,TGTGCCAGTAGTAAAGCCCGGGACAATCAGCCCCAGCATTTT
.,TRBJ1-2,TRBV18,.,CASSPQDRGYTF,TGTGCCAGCTCACCACAGGACCGGGGCTACACCTTC
TRBD2,TRBJ2-3,TRBV27,.,CASSLIPGLATDTQYF,TGTGCCAGCAGTTTAATTCCGGGACTAGCGACAGATACGCAGTATTTT
.,TRBJ1-4,TRBV18,.,CASSPRQGDEKLFF,TGTGCCAGCTCACCTAGGCAGGGAGACGAAAAACTGTTTTTT
.,TRBJ2-7,TRBV14,.,CASSQDPSQTGLLGYEQYF,TGTGCCAGCAGCCAAGACCCCTCCCAAACGGGCCTCTTGGGGTACGAGCAGTACTTC
TRBD1,TRBJ1-6,TRBV5-8,.,CASTSRTGVNSPLHF,TGTGCCAGCACCTCGCGGACAGGTGTAAATTCACCCCTCCACTTT
TRBD1,TRBJ1-4,TRBV5-1,.,CASSSSPGQGGFGEKLFF,TGCGCCAGCAGCTCATCGCCGGGACAGGGGGGGTTCGGTGAAAAACTGTTTTTT
.,TRBJ2-7,TRBV30,.,CAWGSSYEQYF,TGTGCCTGGGGGTCGTCCTACGAGCAGTACTTC
.,TRBJ2-3,TRBV4-1,.,CASSLAGAGHSTDTQYF,TGCGCCAGCAGCCTGGCCGGCGCGGGGCACAGCACAGATACGCAGTATTTT
.,TRBJ2-7,TRBV6-5,.,CASSLNRLGEQYF,TGTGCCAGCAGCCTCAACAGACTCGGGGAGCAGTACTTC
TRBD2,TRBJ2-7,TRBV7-3,.,CASSLQSSGINEQYF,TGTGCCAGCAGCTTACAGTCTAGCGGGATAAACGAGCAGTACTTC
.,TRBJ1-1,TRBV19,.,CASSPGRQNTEAFF,TGTGCCAGTAGTCCCGGGAGACAGAACACTGAAGCTTTCTTT
TRBD1,TRBJ1-3,TRBV5-6,.,CASSPTGGVTGNTIYF,TGTGCCAGCAGCCCCACAGGGGGCGTTACTGGAAACACCATATATTTT
.,TRBJ1-2,TRBV9,.,CASSDDRFPGYTF,TGTGCCAGCAGCGACGACAGGTTCCCTGGCTACACCTTC
.,TRBJ2-7,TRBV18,.,CASSPNKVSYEQYF,TGTGCCAGCTCACCTAATAAAGTTTCGTACGAGCAGTACTTC
.,TRBJ2-3,TRBV6-5,.,CASSSKARSTDTQYF,TGTGCCAGCAGTTCAAAGGCCCGAAGCACAGATACGCAGTATTTT
.,TRBJ1-2,TRBV6-5,.,CASSYSGGDYGYTF,TGTGCCAGCAGTTACTCGGGGGGGGACTACGGCTACACCTTC
TRBD1,TRBJ2-7,TRBV28,once,CASSRTGPYEQYF,TGTGCCAGCAGCCGGACAGGGCCTTACGAGCAGTACTTC
TRBD2,TRBJ2-1,TRBV5-8,.,CASSDPLGAGGLYNEQFF,TGTGCCAGCAGCGATCCTCTGGGGGCGGGAGGACTCTACAATGAGCAGTTCTTC
.,TRBJ1-1,TRBV5-5,.,CASSMVTVYGPGPEAFF,TGTGCCAGCAGCATGGTAACGGTGTACGGTCCGGGCCCTGAAGCTTTCTTT
TRBD2,TRBJ2-5,TRBV25-1,.,CASSEASGVETQYF,TGTGCCAGCAGTGAAGCCAGCGGGGTGGAGACCCAGTACTTC
.,TRBJ1-2,TRBV12-3/TRBV12-4,.,CASDGGHNYGYTF,TGTGCCAGCGACGGGGGACACAACTATGGCTACACCTTC
.,TRBJ2-7,TRBV16,.,CASSQADGGLSEQYF,TGTGCCAGCAGCCAAGCGGACGGGGGGCTCTCCGAGCAGTACTTC
.,TRBJ1-1,TRBV11-2,.,CASSLVADLNTEAFF,TGTGCCAGCAGCTTAGTGGCAGATTTGAACACTGAAGCTTTCTTT
.,TRBJ2-7,TRBV2,.,CASSEVSGATYEQYF,TGTGCCAGCAGTGAAGTAAGCGGCGCGACCTACGAGCAGTACTTC
.,TRBJ1-1,TRBV10-1,.,CASSRGGSHTEAFF,TGCGCCAGCAGTCGAGGAGGATCGCACACTGAAGCTTTCTTT
.,TRBJ2-7,TRBV19,.,CASSFSSGLPLYEQYF,TGTGCCAGTAGTTTCTCCTCAGGGTTACCCCTCTACGAGCAGTACTTC
.,TRBJ1-5,TRBV6-2/TRBV6-3,.,CASSYQGGHQPQHF,TGTGCCAGCAGTTATCAGGGTGGCCATCAGCCCCAGCATTTT
TRBD2,TRBJ2-3,TRBV7-9,.,CASSRREGRTDTQYF,TGTGCCAGCAGCCGCCGGGAGGGCCGCACAGATACGCAGTATTTT
TRBD2,TRBJ2-1,TRBV29-1,.,CSVVREDNEQFF,TGCAGCGTTGTGCGGGAGGACAATGAGCAGTTCTTC
.,TRBJ1-3,TRBV6-5,.,CASSYLGPGSGNTIYF,TGTGCCAGCAGTTACCTGGGCCCTGGCAGCGGAAACACCATATATTTT
TRBD2,TRBJ2-3,TRBV7-3,.,CASSFTSGPGTQYF,TGTGCCAGCAGCTTCACTAGCGGCCCCGGTACGCAGTATTTT
TRBD1,TRBJ1-4,TRBV5-1,.,CASSDPGQGDEKLFF,TGCGCCAGCAGCGACCCGGGACAGGGGGACGAAAAACTGTTTTTT
TRBD2,TRBJ2-1,TRBV24-1,.,CATSDLPGLAGGGNEQFF,TGTGCCACCAGTGATTTGCCGGGACTAGCGGGAGGTGGCAATGAGCAGTTCTTC
TRBD1,TRBJ1-1,TRBV2,.,CASSEAGGTEAFF,TGTGCCAGCAGTGAGGCAGGGGGGACTGAAGCTTTCTTT
TRBD2,TRBJ2-3,TRBV4-2,once,CASSQGLAGADTQYF,TGTGCCAGCAGCCAAGGACTAGCGGGAGCAGATACGCAGTATTTT
TRBD1,TRBJ1-1,TRBV7-9,.,CASSWGTAQVNTEAFF,TGTGCCAGCAGCTGGGGGACAGCCCAAGTGAACACTGAAGCTTTCTTT
.,TRBJ1-1,TRBV12-5,.,CASGLVPRTPRILPLKAFF,TGTGCTAGTGGTTTGGTACCCCGGACACCCCGAATTCTACCACTGAAGGCTTTCTTT